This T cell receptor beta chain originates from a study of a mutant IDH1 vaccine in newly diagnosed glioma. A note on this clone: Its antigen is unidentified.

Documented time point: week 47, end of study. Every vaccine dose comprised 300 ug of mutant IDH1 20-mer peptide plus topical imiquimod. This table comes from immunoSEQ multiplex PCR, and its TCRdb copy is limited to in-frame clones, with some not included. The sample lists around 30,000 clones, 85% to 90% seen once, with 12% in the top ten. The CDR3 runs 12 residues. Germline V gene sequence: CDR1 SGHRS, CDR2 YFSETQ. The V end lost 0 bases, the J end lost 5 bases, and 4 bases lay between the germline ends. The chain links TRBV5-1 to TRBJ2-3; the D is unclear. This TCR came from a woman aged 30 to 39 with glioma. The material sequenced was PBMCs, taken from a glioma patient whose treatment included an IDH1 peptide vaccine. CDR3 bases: TGCGCCAGCAGCTTGGCCAAAGATACGCAGTATTTT. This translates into CASSLAKDTQYF.